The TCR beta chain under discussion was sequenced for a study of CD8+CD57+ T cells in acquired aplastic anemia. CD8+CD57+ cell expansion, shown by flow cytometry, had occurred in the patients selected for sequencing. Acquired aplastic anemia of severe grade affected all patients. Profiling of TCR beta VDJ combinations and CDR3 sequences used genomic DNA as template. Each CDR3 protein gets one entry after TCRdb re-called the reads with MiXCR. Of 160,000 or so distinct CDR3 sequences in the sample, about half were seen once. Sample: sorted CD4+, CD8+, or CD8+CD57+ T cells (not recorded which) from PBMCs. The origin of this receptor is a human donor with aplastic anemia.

Here the CDR3 reads CASSLQGGRETQYF. DNA for the CDR3: TGTGCCAGCAGCTTACAGGGGGGGCGGGAGACCCAGTACTTC. The chain couples TRBV7-2 to TRBJ2-5; either TRBD1 or TRBD2 may fit D (7 bases each). The germline V and J ends were trimmed by 2 bases and 5 bases, with 12 bases remaining between them. The CDR3 spans 14 residues. Germline-derived CDR1 and CDR2 are SGHTA and FQGNSA.